These 16 T cell receptor beta chains originate from one sample sequenced in a study of T cell responses to AZD1222 COVID-19 vaccine. Sequenced by immunoSEQ multiplex PCR; TCRdb stores in-frame clones only, minus some. The profile shows 200,000 or so clones, about 94% of them singletons. This specimen consisted of peripheral blood, obtained 28 days after the second AZD1222 dose. These receptors originate from an adult who received the AZD1222 COVID-19 vaccine.

This sequence joins TRBV14 and TRBJ2-5; D ambiguous. CDR1 is SGHDN, CDR2 FVKESK, per germline. The CDR3 is made up of 15 amino acids. Trimming removed 2 bases at V and 4 bases at J, with 14 bases between. The CDR3 here is CASSQSLIQSETQYF. As DNA, the CDR3 is TGTGCCAGCAGCCAAAGTCTTATACAGTCAGAGACCCAGTACTTC.

This clone was detected a few times. In the same sample, other DNA sequences code for this CDR3. This sequence joins TRBV12-3 or TRBV12-4 and TRBJ1-1, with a tentative D call TRBD1 (5 bases). The CDR3 sequence is 12 residues long. The V end lost 3 bases, the J end lost 5 bases, and 7 bases lay between the germline ends. As DNA, the CDR3 is TGTGCCAGCAGTTTTTGGGGGACTGAAGCTTTCTTT. Its protein is CASSFWGTEAFF.

The V call is TRBV5-6, the J call TRBJ2-4; 8 bases fit TRBD1. Losses at the gene ends were 4 bases for V and 12 bases for J; bases not matched to a gene: 15. Looked up from germline, CDR1 is SGHDT and CDR2 is YYEEEE. The CDR3 extends over 15 amino acids. CDR3 sequence reads: CASSSWDRLRFDQYF. CDR3 DNA: TGTGCCAGCAGCAGCTGGGACAGGCTGAGATTTGATCAGTACTTC.

The gene calls are TRBV3-1 (or the pseudogene TRBV3-2) and TRBJ1-2, with a tentative D call TRBD1 (5 bases). V was trimmed by 2 bases and J by 9 bases, leaving 13 bases between them. Germline loops: CDR1 LGHDT, CDR2 YNNKEL (reference sequence). The CDR3 has 13 amino acids. CDR3 amino acids: CASSQSGGRSYTF. The DNA of the CDR3 is TGTGCCAGCAGCCAATCGGGGGGACGGAGCTACACCTTC.

The sample holds one count of this clone. This sequence joins TRBV10-2 and TRBJ2-5; 14 nucleotides match TRBD2. This CDR3 spans 15 amino acids. J gave up 4 bases and V 6 bases, and 4 bases lay outside the gene matches. Germline V lookup: CDR1 WSHSY, CDR2 SAAADI. The CDR3 nucleotides are TGCGCCAGCAGGACTAGCGGGGGGGCCGGAGAGACCCAGTACTTC. Translated: CASRTSGGAGETQYF.

The genes are TRBV11-1 and TRBJ2-3, with 8 bases matching TRBD2. With 3 bases clipped from V and 1 base from J, the junction kept 3 bases outside the gene matches. Germline V gene sequence: CDR1 SGHAT, CDR2 FQDESV (reference sequence). This CDR3 is built from 15 residues. The CDR3 sequence: CASSFSGGRTDTQYF. CDR3 nucleotides: TGTGCCAGCAGCTTCAGCGGGGGACGCACAGATACGCAGTATTTT.

The chain is built from TRBV3-1 (or the pseudogene TRBV3-2) and TRBJ1-1, with 7 bases aligning to TRBD1. From germline, CDR1 is LGHDT and CDR2 YNNKEL (reference sequence). The CDR3 contains 14 residues. V shed 4 bases and J 5 bases; nucleotides not matched to a gene: 7. The CDR3 region has the DNA TGTGCCAGCAGCCGCCGCGGGACAGCTACTGAAGCTTTCTTT. Amino acid sequence: CASSRRGTATEAFF.

The chain has TRBV5-1 and TRBJ2-1; 7 bases are a match to TRBD1. Germline-derived CDR1 and CDR2 are SGHRS and YFSETQ. V trimming: 3 bases; J trimming: 10 bases; junction bases outside the gene matches: 7. The CDR3 loop spans 13 amino acids. The CDR3 DNA sequence: TGCGCCAGCAGCTCCACAGGGGAAGGGGAGCAGTTCTTC. It specifies CASSSTGEGEQFF.

This rearrangement joins TRBV7-9 to TRBJ2-7; D may be TRBD1 (6 bases). The V end was cut by 1 base, the J end by 6 bases, with 10 bases between. The CDR3 is made up of 13 amino acids. Germline V CDR1 and CDR2: SEHNR, FQNEAQ (reference sequence). This CDR3 is CASSLVQGTEQYF. In nucleotides, the CDR3 is TGTGCCAGCAGCTTAGTTCAGGGGACCGAGCAGTACTTC.

This clone appeared once. J is TRBJ2-2 and V is TRBV9; tentative D call: TRBD2 (5 bases). Germline V gives CDR1 SGDLS, CDR2 YYNGEE. The CDR3 extends over 13 amino acids. Trimming pared 2 bases from V and 7 bases from J, leaving 9 bases between. CDR3 sequence: CASSVGADGELFF. CDR3 sequence (DNA): TGTGCCAGCAGCGTTGGAGCGGACGGGGAGCTGTTTTTT.

This chain links TRBV7-6 with TRBJ2-2, with D hard to call. Trimming took 0 bases from V and 0 from J, leaving 14 bases between them. Germline loops: CDR1 SGHVS, CDR2 FNYEAQ. The CDR3 has 18 amino acids. The CDR3: CASSLALNWQSNTGELFF. CDR3 nucleotide sequence: TGTGCCAGCAGCTTAGCGCTAAACTGGCAGTCGAACACCGGGGAGCTGTTTTTT.

This chain connects TRBV12-3 or TRBV12-4 to TRBJ1-2; D call uncertain. Trimming took 3 bases from V and 4 from J, leaving 6 bases between them. CDR3 length: 12 residues. CDR3 sequence reads: CASSLTTYGYTF. The CDR3 coding sequence is TGTGCCAGCAGTTTGACGACCTATGGCTACACCTTC.

The V call is TRBV27, the J call TRBJ2-2, with D perhaps TRBD1 or TRBD2 (5 bases each). V gave up 2 bases and J gave up 8 bases, with 12 bases separating them. The CDR3 consists of 14 residues. Germline CDR1 reads MNHEY; CDR2 reads SMNVEV (reference sequence). The CDR3 region is CASSLLGVVGELFF. The CDR3 region has the DNA TGTGCCAGCAGTTTACTGGGGGTGGTGGGGGAGCTGTTTTTT.

The gene calls are TRBV5-1 and TRBJ2-6, with a tentative D call TRBD2 (6 bases). The CDR3 is 17 amino acids. Trimming shortened V by 1 base and J by 1 base, and 12 bases separated the two germline ends. The germline CDR1 and CDR2 sequences are SGHRS and YFSETQ. CDR3 nucleotides: TGCGCCAGCAGCTTGTTGGGAGGTTTTTCTGGGGCCAACGTCCTGACTTTC. Its protein product is CASSLLGGFSGANVLTF.

This clone was observed a single time. The chain employs TRBV3-1 (or the pseudogene TRBV3-2) and TRBJ2-7; 7 bases map to TRBD1. In germline, CDR1 is LGHDT, CDR2 YNNKEL (reference sequence). J gave up 4 bases and V 1 base, and 10 bases lay outside the gene matches. The CDR3 is 16 residues long. The CDR3 bases are TGTGCCAGCAGCCAAGTGGCACAGGGGCCACGATACGAGCAGTACTTC. Translating it yields CASSQVAQGPRYEQYF.

The chain uses TRBV14 and TRBJ2-2; D gene unclear. This CDR3 spans 13 amino acids. CDR1 is SGHDN and CDR2 is FVKESK in the germline V gene. V was pared by 2 bases and J by 1 base, with 2 bases between. The CDR3 DNA reads TGTGCCAGCAGCCAACGGAACACCGGGGAGCTGTTTTTT. Protein sequence: CASSQRNTGELFF.